This TCR beta chain was observed in a study of T cells in Graves' hyperthyroidism and ophthalmopathy. Study-level results: Separation of ophthalmopathy from stable hyperthyroidism was achieved by a 13 V-J model.

Subjects aged 18 to 65 presented with newly diagnosed hyperthyroidism of less than 2 months' duration. Germline values: CDR1 MNHEY, CDR2 SVGEGT. CDR3 size: 15 residues. V was pared by 2 bases and J by 4 bases, with 4 bases of the junction left unmatched. Amplified TCR beta CDR3 regions derived from RNA transcripts. Initially, a first-round RT-PCR of the TCR CDR3 employed the HTBI primer set. TCRdb analysed the multiplex PCR reads with MiXCR anew, one entry per CDR3 protein. This sample has about 690,000 distinct CDR3 sequences, with about 18% found just once. This clonotype was counted at least ten times. Antigen specificity is unknown.

This sequence joins TRBV6-2 or TRBV6-3 and TRBJ2-7, with TRBD2 matching over 11 bases. The clonotype comes from a man in his forties or fifties with Graves' hyperthyroidism. Sequenced input: blood. Here the CDR3 DNA reads TGTGCCAGCAGTTACGGTACTAGCGGGAGTTACGAGCAGTACTTC. Translating it yields CASSYGTSGSYEQYF.